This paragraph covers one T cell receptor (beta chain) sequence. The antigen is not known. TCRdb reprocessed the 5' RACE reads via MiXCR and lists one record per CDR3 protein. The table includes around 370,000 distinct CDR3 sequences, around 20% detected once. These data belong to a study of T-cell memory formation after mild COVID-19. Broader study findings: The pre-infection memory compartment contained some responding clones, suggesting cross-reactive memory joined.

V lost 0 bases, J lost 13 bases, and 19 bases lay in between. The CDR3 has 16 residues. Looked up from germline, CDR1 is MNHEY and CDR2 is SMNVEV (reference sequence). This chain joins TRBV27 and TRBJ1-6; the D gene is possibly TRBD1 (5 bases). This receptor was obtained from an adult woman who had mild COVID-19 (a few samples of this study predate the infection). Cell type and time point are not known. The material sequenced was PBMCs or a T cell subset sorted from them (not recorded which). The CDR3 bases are TGTGCCAGCAGTTTATCACTAGGTGAGGCCTGGGGGCCCCTCCACTTT. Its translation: CASSLSLGEAWGPLHF.